The source of this T cell receptor beta chain is a study of human T cells and chemical hapten exposure. Study as a whole: Diphenylcyclopropenone was administered weekly to the scalp of patients throughout the roughly 22-week study. Regarding the study as a whole: Expanded TCRs grouped into significantly more large CDR3 similarity clusters than controls produced. PT1 expanded TCR counts correlated positively with patch test score.

One entry per CDR3 protein, called by TCRdb with MiXCR from the RACE reads. The profile shows more than 80,000 distinct CDR3 sequences, about 6.8% of them singletons. This CDR3 region has 15 residues. Trimming at V came to 6 bases and at J to 4 bases, leaving 9 bases not matched to a gene. This clonotype was picked up a small number of times. The antigen is not known. Indicated time point: patch test 1, 2 weeks after DPC sensitization. The treatment was: therapeutic diphenylcyclopropenone sensitization with weekly scalp DPC. The donor pool consisted of alopecia patients aged 18 to 70 years, considered suitable for DPC.

This clonotype was obtained from a woman in her thirties with alopecia areata. Some clones in this sample may be carry-over from other donors' samples. Sequenced material: whole blood, taken in connection with sensitization to the hapten diphenylcyclopropenone (DPC). V and J are TRBV12-3 or TRBV12-4 and TRBJ2-3; 8 positions match TRBD1. The DNA for the CDR3 is TGTGCCAGCAGGCCGCTTCAGGGGGCGGCAGATACGCAGTATTTT. It is translated as CASRPLQGAADTQYF.